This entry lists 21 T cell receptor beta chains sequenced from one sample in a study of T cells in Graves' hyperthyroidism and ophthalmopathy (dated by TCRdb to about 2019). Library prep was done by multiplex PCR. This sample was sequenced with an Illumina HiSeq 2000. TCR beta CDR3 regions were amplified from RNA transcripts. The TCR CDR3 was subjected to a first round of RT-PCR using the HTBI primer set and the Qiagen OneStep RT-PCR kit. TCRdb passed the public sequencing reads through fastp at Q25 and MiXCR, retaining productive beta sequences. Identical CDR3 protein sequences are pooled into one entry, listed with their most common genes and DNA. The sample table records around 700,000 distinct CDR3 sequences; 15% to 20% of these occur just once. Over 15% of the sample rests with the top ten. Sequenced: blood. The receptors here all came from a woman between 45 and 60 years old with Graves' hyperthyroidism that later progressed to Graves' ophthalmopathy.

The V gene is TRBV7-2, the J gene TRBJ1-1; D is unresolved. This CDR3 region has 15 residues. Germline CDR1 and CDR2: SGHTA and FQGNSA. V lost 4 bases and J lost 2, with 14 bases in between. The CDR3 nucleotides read TGTGCCAGCAGCTCCCTGGGTGTAGGAAACACTGAAGCTTTCTTT. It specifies CASSSLGVGNTEAFF.

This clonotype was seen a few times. The CDR3 bases are TGCGCCAGCAGCCACGCAGGGGGTTGGCACGAGCAGTACTTC. This gives the protein CASSHAGGWHEQYF. The rearrangement uses TRBV4-1 and TRBJ2-7, with 7 bases that match TRBD1. The CDR3 totals 14 residues. J was trimmed by 5 bases and V by 3 bases; bases with no gene match: 7. Germline V gives CDR1 MGHRA, CDR2 YSYEKL.

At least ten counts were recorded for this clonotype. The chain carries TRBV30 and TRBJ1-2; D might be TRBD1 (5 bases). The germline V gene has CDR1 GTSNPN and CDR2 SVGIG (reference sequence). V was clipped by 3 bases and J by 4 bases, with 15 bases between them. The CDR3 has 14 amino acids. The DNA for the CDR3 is TGTGCCTGGAGGGAACTTCAGGGATTCTATGGCTACACCTTC. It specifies CAWRELQGFYGYTF.

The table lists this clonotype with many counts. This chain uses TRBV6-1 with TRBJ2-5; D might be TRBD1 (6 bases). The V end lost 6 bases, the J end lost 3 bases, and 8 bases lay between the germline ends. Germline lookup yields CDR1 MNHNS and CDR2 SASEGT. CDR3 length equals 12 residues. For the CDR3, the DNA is TGTGCCAGCAGAGGGGGAGAAGAGACCCAGTACTTC. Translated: CASRGGEETQYF.

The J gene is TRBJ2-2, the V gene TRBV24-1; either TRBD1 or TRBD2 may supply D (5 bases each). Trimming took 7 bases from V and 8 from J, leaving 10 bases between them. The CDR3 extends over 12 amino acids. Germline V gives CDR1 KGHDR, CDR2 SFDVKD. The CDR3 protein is CATRSGAGELFF. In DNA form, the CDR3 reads TGTGCCACCAGATCCGGGGCTGGGGAGCTGTTTTTT.

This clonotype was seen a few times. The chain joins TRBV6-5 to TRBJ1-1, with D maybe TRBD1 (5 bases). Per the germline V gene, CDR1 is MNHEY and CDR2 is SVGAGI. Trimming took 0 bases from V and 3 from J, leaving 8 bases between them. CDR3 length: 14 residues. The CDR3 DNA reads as TGTGCCAGCAGTTACTCAGAACAGGACACTGAAGCTTTCTTT. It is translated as CASSYSEQDTEAFF.

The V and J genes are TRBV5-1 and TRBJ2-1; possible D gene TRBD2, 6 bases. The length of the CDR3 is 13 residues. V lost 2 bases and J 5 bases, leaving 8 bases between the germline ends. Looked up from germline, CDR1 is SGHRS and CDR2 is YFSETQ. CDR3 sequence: CASSFSGNNEQFF. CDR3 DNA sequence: TGCGCCAGCAGCTTTAGCGGAAACAATGAGCAGTTCTTC.

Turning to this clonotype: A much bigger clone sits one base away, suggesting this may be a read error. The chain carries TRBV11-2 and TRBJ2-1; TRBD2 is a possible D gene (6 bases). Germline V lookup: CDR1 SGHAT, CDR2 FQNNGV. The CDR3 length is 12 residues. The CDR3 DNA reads TGTGCCAGCAGCTTATTGCGGGATGAGCAGCTCTTC. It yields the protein CASSLLRDEQLF.

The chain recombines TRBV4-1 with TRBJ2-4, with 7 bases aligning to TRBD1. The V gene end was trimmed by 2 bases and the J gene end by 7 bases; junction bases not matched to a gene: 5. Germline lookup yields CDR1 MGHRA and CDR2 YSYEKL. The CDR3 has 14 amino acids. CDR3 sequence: CASSQTQGTNIQYF. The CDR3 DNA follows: TGCGCCAGCAGCCAAACACAGGGGACGAACATTCAGTACTTC.

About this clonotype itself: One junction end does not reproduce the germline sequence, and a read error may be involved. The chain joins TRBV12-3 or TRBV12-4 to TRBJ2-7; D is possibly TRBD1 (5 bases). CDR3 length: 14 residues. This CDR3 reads CASSPDDSSHEQYF. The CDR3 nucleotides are TGTGCCAGCAGCCCAGACGACAGCTCCCACGAGCAGTACTTC.

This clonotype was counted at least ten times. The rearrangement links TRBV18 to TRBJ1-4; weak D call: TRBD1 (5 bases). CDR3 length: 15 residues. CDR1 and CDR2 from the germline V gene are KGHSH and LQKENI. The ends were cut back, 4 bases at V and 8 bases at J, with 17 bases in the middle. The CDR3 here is CASSRPGTSEEKLFF. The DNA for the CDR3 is TGTGCCAGCTCACGTCCCGGGACTTCGGAGGAAAAACTGTTTTTT.

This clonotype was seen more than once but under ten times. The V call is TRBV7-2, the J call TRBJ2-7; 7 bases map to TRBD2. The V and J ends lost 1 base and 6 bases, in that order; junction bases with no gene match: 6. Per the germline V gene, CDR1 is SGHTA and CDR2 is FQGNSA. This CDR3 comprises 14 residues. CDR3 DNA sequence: TGTGCCAGCAGCTTAGAGGGACTATCTATCGAGCAGTACTTC. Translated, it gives CASSLEGLSIEQYF.

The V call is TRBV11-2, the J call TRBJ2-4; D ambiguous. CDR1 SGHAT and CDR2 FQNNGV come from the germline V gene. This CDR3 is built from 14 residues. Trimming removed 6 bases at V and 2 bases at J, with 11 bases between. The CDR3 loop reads CASRPQLTKNIQYF. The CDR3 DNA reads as TGTGCCAGCAGACCTCAGCTAACCAAAAACATTCAGTACTTC.

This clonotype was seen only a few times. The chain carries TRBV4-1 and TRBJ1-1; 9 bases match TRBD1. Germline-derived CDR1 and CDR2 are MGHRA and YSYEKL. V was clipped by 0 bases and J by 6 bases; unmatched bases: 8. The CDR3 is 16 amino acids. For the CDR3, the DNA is TGCGCCAGCAGCCAAGATAGAGGGACAGGGAGGGCTGAAGCTTTCTTT. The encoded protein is CASSQDRGTGRAEAFF.

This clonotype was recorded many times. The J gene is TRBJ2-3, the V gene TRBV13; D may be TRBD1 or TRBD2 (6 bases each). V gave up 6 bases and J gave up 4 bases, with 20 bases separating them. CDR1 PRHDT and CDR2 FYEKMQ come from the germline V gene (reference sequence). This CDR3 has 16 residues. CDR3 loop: CASRSGAGPVADTQYF. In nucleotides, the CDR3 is TGTGCCAGCAGATCAGGGGCGGGGCCCGTAGCAGATACGCAGTATTTT.

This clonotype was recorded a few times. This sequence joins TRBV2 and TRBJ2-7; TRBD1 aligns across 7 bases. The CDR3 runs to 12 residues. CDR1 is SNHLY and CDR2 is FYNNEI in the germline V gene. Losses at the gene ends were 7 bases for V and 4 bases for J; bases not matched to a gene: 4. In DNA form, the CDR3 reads TGTGCCAGCACGGGACAGAAATACGAGCAGTACTTC. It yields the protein CASTGQKYEQYF.

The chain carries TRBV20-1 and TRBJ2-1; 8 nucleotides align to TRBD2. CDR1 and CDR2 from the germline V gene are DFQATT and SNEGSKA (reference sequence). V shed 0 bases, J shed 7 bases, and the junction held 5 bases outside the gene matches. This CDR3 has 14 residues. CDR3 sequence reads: CSARDVAGLNEQFF. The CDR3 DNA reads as TGCAGTGCTAGAGACGTAGCGGGGCTGAATGAGCAGTTCTTC.

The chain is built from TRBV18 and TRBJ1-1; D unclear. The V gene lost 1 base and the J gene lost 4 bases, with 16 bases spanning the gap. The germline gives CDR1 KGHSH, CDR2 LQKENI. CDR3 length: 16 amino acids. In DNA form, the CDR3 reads TGTGCCAGCTCACCACGGCTAGGGCATCGGGTCACTGAAGCTTTCTTT. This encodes CASSPRLGHRVTEAFF. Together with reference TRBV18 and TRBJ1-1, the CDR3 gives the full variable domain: NAGVMQNPRHLVRRRGQEARLRCSPMKGHSHVYWYRQLPEEGLKFMVYLQKENIIDESGMPKERFSAEFPKEGPSILRIQQVVRGDSAAYFCASSPRLGHRVTEAFFGQGTRLTVV.

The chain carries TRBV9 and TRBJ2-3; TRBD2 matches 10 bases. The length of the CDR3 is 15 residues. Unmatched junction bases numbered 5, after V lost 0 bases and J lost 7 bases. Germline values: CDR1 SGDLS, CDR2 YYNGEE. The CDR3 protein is CASSVGLAGGNTQYF. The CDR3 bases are TGTGCCAGCAGCGTAGGGTTAGCGGGGGGCAATACGCAGTATTTT.

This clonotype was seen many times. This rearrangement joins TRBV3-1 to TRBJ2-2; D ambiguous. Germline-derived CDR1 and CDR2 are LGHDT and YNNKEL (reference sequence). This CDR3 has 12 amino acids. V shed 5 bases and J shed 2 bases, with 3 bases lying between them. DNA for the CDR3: TGTGCCAGCAGCTACAACACCGGGGAGCTGTTTTTT. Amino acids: CASSYNTGELFF. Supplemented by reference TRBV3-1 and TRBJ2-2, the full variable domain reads DTAVSQTPKYLVTQMGNDKSIKCEQNLGHDTMYWYKQDSKKFLKIMFSYNNKELIINETVPNRFSPKSPDKAHLNLHINSLELGDSAVYFCASSYNTGELFFGEGSRLTVL.

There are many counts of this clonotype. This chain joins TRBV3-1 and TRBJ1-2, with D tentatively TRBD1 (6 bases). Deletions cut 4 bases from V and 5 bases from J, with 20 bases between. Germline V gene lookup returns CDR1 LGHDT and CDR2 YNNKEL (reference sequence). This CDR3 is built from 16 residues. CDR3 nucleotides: TGTGCCAGCAGCCCAACGTGGACAGCTTTCGTTTATGGCTACACCTTC. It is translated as CASSPTWTAFVYGYTF.